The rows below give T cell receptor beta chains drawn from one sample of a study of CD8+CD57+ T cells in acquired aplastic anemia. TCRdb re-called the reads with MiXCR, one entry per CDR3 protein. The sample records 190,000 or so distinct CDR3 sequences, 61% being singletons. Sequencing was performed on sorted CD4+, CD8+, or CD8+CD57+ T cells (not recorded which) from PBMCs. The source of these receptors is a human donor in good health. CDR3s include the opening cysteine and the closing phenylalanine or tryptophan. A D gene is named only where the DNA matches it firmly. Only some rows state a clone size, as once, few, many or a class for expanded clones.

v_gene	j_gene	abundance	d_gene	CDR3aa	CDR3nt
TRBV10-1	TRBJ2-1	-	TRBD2	CASSDVAGGRREQFF	TGCGCCAGCAGTGACGTAGCGGGAGGGCGTAGAGAGCAGTTCTTC
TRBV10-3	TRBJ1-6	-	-	CATSMDRVSNSPLHF	TGTGCCACATCTATGGACCGCGTTTCTAATTCACCCCTCCACTTT
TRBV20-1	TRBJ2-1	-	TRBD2	CSARIQRGAYNEQFF	TGCAGTGCTAGAATCCAGCGGGGGGCCTACAATGAGCAGTTCTTC
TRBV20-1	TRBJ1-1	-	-	CSARVTVNVDTEAFF	TGCAGTGCTAGAGTTACGGTGAATGTGGACACTGAAGCTTTCTTT
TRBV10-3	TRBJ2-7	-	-	CAISSGSSYEQYF	TGTGCCATCAGCTCTGGGAGCTCCTACGAGCAGTACTTC
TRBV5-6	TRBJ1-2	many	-	CASSPQGFRYGYTF	TGTGCCAGCAGCCCCCAAGGGTTTCGCTATGGCTACACCTTC
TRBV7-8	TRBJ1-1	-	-	CASSLGYRPLQGYTEAFF	TGTGCCAGCAGCTTAGGGTATAGGCCTCTACAGGGTTACACTGAAGCTTTCTTT
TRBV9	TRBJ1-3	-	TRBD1	CASSAGQGGGNTIYF	TGTGCCAGCAGCGCGGGACAGGGGGGAGGAAACACCATATATTTT
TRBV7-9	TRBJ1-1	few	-	CASSLAGEAFF	TGTGCCAGCAGCTTAGCAGGTGAAGCTTTCTTT
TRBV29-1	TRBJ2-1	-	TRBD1	CSCNRGTGNEQFF	TGCAGCTGTAACAGGGGCACGGGCAATGAGCAGTTCTTC
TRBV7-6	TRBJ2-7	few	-	CASSLGHITSYEQYF	TGTGCCAGCAGCCTCGGACACATAACCTCCTACGAGCAGTACTTC
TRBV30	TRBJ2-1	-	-	CAWRPPGMTYNEQFF	TGTGCCTGGAGGCCCCCAGGGATGACCTACAATGAGCAGTTCTTC
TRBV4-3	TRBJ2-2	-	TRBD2	CASSFSGGYTGELFF	TGCGCCAGCAGCTTTAGCGGGGGGTACACCGGGGAGCTGTTTTTT
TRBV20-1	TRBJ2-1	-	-	CSARDGHKAEQFF	TGCAGTGCTAGAGACGGACATAAGGCAGAGCAGTTCTTC
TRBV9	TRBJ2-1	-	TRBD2	CASSLVSGRARGNEQFF	TGTGCCAGCAGCTTGGTTAGCGGGAGGGCCCGGGGCAATGAGCAGTTCTTC
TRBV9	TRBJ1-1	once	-	CASSLAAPDTEAFF	TGTGCCAGCAGCTTGGCCGCCCCTGACACTGAAGCTTTCTTT
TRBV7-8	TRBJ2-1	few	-	CASSEEVAEQFF	TGTGCCAGCAGCGAGGAGGTTGCTGAGCAGTTCTTC
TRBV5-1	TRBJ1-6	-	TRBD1	CASSIGQGESPLHF	TGCGCCAGCAGCATAGGACAGGGAGAATCACCCCTCCACTTT
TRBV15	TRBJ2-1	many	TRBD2	CATSRGTSGSTEQFF	TGTGCCACCAGCAGAGGAACTAGCGGGAGCACTGAGCAGTTCTTC
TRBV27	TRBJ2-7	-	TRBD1	CASSIPGQGAYEQYF	TGTGCCAGCAGTATCCCCGGACAGGGGGCGTACGAGCAGTACTTC
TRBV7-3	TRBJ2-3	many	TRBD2	CASSLGSGSQYF	TGTGCCAGCAGCTTAGGCAGCGGGAGTCAGTATTTT
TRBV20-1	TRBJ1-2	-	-	CSVPGQGYGYTF	TGCAGTGTCCCAGGGCAGGGTTATGGCTACACCTTC
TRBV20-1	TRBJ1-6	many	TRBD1	CSANTGGANSPLHF	TGCAGTGCAAACACAGGGGGCGCGAATTCACCCCTCCACTTT
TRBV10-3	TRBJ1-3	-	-	CASMELGSGNTIYF	TGTGCCAGCATGGAATTAGGATCTGGAAACACCATATATTTT
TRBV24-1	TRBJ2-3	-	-	CATSLPGVDTQYF	TGTGCCACCAGTCTTCCGGGTGTGGATACGCAGTATTTT
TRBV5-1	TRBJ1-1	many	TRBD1	CASSLAGTENTEAFF	TGCGCCAGCAGCTTGGCCGGGACAGAAAACACTGAAGCTTTCTTT
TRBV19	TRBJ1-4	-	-	CASSINGRVREKLFF	TGTGCCAGTAGTATTAATGGCAGGGTACGAGAAAAACTGTTTTTT
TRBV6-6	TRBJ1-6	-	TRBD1	CASSYQGGPNSPLHF	TGTGCCAGCAGTTACCAGGGGGGGCCTAATTCACCCCTCCACTTT
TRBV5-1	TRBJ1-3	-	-	CASSFAQTGLLGNTIYF	TGCGCCAGCAGCTTCGCCCAGACAGGACTCCTGGGAAACACCATATATTTT
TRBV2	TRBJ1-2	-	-	CASSEQSDMLYGYTF	TGTGCCAGCAGTGAACAATCGGACATGCTCTATGGCTACACCTTC
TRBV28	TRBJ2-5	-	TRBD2	CASTLTSGHSETQYF	TGTGCCAGCACCCTGACTAGCGGGCATTCGGAGACCCAGTACTTC
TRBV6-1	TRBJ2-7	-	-	CASSDLGGSSTYEQYF	TGTGCCAGCAGTGATTTAGGGGGTAGTTCCACCTACGAGCAGTACTTC
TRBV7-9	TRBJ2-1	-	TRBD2	CASSPRMGSGGAYEQFF	TGTGCCAGCAGCCCCCGGATGGGTAGCGGGGGGGCCTATGAGCAGTTCTTC
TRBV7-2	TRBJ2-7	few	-	CASSLDTFREQYF	TGTGCCAGCAGCTTAGATACGTTTAGAGAGCAGTACTTC
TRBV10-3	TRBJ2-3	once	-	CAISESEEKASF	TGTGCCATCAGTGAGTCGGAAGAAAAGGCCTCCTTT
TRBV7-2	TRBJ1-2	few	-	CATDSDGYTF	TGTGCCACCGACAGTGATGGCTACACCTTC
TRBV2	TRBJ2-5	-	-	CASLAQQETQYF	TGTGCCAGCCTGGCTCAGCAAGAGACCCAGTACTTC
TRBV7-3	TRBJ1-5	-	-	CASSLQGDSNQPQHF	TGTGCCAGCAGCCTTCAGGGAGATAGCAATCAGCCCCAGCATTTT
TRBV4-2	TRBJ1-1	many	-	CASSQGPVTEAFF	TGTGCCAGCAGCCAAGGACCGGTCACTGAAGCTTTCTTT
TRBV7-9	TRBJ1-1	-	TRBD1	CASSLEVWTGSGNTEAFF	TGTGCCAGCAGCTTAGAGGTTTGGACAGGCAGCGGGAACACTGAAGCTTTCTTT